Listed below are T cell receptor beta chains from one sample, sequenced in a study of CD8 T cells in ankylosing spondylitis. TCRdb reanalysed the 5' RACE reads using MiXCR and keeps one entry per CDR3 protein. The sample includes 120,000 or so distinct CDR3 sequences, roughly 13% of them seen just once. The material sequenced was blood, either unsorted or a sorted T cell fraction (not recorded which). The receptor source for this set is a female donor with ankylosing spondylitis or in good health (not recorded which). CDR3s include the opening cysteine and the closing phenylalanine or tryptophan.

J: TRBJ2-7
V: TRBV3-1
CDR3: CASSQGLAGVYEQYF

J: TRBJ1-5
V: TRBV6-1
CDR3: CASTLLSGQGYQPQHF

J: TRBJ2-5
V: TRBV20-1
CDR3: CSTDASGGRWETQYF

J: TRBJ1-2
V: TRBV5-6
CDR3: CASSLGGSYGYTF

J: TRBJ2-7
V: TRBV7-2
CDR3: CASSLSTGANSYEQYF

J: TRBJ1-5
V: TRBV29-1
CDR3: CSVAVGSPNQPQHF

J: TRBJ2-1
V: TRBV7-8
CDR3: CASSLGGLASFGEQFF

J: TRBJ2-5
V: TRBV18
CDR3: CASSPYTQETQYF

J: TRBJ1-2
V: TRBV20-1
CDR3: CSARDRGGTLFAYTF

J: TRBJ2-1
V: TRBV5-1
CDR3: CASSSRTNTGARNHNEQFF

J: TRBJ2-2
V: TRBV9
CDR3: CASSVYSGLNTGELFF

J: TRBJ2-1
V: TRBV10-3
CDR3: CAISPQGGRSYNEQFF

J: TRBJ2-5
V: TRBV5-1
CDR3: CASSLGLAGAEETQYF

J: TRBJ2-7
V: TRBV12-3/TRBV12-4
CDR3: CASSLAGGRSYEQYF

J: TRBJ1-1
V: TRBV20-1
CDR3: CSARSDRENTEAFF

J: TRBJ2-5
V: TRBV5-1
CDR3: CASSLGSVVTVLETQYF

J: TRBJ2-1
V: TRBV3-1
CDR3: CASSRLAGGYNEQFF

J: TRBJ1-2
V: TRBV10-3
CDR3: CAIVKGAGYGYTF

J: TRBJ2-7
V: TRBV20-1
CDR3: CSAPRQGRDQQYF

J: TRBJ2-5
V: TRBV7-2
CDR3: CASSFNLAGPSETQYF

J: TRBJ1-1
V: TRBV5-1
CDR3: CASSRDRSDTEAFF

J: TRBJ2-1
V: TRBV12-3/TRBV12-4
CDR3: CASSLAGFDEQFF

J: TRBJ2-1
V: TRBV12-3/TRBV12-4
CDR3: CASLLGGRVPNEQFF

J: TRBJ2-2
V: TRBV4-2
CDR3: CASSQGQESIGELFF

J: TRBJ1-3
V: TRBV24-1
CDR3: CATRFWVGALGNTIYF

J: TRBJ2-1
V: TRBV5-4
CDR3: CASSFPQGKNEQFF

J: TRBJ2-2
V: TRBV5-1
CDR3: CASRWTGELFF

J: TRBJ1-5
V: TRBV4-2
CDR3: CASSQRAGRGHEMRGNQPQHF

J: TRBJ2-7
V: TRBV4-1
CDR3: CASSLIPGQGSYEQYF

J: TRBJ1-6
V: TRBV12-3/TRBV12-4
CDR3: CASSWGDRDGSPLHF

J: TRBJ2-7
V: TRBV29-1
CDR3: CSVEEDRGLDYEQYF